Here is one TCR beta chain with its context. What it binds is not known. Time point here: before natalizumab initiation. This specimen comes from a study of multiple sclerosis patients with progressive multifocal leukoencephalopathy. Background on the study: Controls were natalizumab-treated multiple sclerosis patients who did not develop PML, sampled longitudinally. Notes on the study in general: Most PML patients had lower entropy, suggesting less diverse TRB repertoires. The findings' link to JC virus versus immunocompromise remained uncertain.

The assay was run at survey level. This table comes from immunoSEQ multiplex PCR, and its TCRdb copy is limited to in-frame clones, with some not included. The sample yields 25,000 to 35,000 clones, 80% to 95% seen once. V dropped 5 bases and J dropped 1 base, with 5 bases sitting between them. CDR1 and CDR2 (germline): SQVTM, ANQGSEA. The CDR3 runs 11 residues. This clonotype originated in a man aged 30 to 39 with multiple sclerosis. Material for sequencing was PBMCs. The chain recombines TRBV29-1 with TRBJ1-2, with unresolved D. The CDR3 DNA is TGCAGCGTTCGCGATAACTATGGCTACACCTTC. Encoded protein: CSVRDNYGYTF.